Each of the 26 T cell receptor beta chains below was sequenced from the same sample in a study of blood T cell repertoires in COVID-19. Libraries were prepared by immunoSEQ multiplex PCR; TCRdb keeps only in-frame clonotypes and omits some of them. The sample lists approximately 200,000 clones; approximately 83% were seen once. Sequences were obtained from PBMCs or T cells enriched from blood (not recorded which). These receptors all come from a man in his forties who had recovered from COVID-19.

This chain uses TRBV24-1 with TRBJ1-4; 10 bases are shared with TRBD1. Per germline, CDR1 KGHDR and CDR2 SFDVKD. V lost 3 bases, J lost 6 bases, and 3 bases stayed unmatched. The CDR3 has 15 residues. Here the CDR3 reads CATSDPGTGDEKLFF. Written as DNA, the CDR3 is TGTGCCACCAGTGATCCCGGGACAGGGGATGAAAAACTGTTTTTT.

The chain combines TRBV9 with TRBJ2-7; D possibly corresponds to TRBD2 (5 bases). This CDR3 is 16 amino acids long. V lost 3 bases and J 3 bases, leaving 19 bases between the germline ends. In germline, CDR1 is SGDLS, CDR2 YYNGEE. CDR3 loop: CASSASPGKNNYEQYF. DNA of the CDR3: TGTGCCAGCAGCGCGTCGCCCGGGAAGAACAACTACGAGCAGTACTTC.

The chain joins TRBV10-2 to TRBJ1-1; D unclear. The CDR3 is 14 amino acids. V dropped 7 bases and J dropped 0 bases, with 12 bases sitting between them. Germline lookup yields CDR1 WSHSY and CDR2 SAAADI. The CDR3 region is CASTSHIMNTEAFF. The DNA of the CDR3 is TGCGCCAGCACGTCCCACATAATGAACACTGAAGCTTTCTTT.

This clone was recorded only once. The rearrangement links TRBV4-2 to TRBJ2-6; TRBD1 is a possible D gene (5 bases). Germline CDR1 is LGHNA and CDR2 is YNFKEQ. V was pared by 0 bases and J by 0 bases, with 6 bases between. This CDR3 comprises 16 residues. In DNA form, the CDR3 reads TGTGCCAGCAGCCAAGAAGGGGCCTCTGGGGCCAACGTCCTGACTTTC. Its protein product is CASSQEGASGANVLTF.

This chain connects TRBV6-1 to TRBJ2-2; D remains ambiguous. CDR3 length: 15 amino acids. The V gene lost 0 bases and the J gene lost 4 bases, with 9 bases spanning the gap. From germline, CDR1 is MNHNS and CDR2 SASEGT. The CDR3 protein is CASSEALLLTGELFF. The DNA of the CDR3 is TGTGCCAGCAGTGAAGCGCTTCTACTCACCGGGGAGCTGTTTTTT.

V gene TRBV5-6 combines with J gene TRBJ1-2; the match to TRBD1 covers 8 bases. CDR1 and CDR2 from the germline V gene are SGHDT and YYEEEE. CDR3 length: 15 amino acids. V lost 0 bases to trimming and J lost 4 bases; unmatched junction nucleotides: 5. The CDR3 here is CASSLDQGAFYGYTF. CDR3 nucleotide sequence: TGTGCCAGCAGCTTGGACCAGGGGGCCTTCTATGGCTACACCTTC.

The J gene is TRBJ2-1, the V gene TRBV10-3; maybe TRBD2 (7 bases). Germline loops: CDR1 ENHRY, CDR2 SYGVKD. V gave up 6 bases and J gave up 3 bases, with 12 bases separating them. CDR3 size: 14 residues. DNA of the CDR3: TGTGCCATCAGAGAGGGGGGGAGCTACAATGAGCAGTTCTTC. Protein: CAIREGGSYNEQFF.

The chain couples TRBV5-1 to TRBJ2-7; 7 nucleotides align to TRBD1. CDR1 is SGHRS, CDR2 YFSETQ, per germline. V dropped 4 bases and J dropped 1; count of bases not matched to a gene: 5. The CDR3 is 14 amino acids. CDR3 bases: TGCGCCAGCAGCCGGACAGGCGCGTCCTACGAGCAGTACTTC. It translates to CASSRTGASYEQYF.

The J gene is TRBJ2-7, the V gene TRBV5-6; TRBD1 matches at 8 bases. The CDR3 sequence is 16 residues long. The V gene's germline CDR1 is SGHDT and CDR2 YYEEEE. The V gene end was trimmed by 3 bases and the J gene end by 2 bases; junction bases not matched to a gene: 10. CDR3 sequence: CASSSDREADPYEQYF. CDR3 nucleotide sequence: TGTGCCAGCAGCTCGGACAGGGAAGCGGACCCCTACGAGCAGTACTTC.

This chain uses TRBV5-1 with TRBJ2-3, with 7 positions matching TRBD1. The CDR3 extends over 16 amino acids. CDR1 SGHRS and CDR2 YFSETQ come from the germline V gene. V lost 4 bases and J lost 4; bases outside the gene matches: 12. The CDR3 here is CASSDWRTGAPDTQYF. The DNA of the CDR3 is TGCGCCAGCAGCGACTGGCGCACAGGGGCGCCAGATACGCAGTATTTT.

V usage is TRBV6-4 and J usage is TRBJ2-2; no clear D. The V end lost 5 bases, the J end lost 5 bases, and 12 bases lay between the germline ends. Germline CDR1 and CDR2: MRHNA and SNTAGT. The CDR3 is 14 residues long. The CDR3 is CASSPISGTGELFF. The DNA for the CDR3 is TGTGCCAGCAGTCCCATCTCCGGTACCGGGGAGCTGTTTTTT.

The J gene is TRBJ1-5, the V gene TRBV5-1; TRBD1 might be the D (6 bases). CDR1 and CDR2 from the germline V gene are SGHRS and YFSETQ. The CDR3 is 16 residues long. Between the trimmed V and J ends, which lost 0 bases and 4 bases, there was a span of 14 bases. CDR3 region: CASSLEALRGNQPQHF. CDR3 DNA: TGCGCCAGCAGCTTGGAAGCGCTAAGGGGGAATCAGCCCCAGCATTTT.

The CDR3 region has the DNA TGTGCCAGCAGCTTAGGGGGACTGTGGAACACCGGGGAGCTGTTTTTT. This encodes CASSLGGLWNTGELFF. V usage is TRBV11-2 and J usage is TRBJ2-2, with D possibly being TRBD2 (6 bases). The CDR3 has 16 amino acids. Trimming removed 1 base from V and 1 base from J, with 10 bases in between. Looked up from germline, CDR1 is SGHAT and CDR2 is FQNNGV.

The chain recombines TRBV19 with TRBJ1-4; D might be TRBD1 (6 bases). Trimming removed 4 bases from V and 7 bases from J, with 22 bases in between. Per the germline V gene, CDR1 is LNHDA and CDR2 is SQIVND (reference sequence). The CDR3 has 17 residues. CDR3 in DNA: TGTGCCAGTAGTAAACGAGGGTCTACAGGGTCGGGTGAAAAACTGTTTTTT. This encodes CASSKRGSTGSGEKLFF.

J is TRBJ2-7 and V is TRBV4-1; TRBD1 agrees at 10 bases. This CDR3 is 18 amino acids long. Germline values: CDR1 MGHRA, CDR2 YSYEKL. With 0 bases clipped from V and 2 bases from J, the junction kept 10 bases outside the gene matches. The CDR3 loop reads CASSQDPTGTGAPYEQYF. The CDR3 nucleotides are TGCGCCAGCAGCCAAGATCCCACAGGGACAGGGGCCCCCTACGAGCAGTACTTC.

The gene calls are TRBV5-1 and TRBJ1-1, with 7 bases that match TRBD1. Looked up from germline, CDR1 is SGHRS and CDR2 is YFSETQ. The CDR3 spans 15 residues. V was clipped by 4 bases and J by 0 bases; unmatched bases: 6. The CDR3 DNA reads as TGCGCCAGCAGCGAGCGACAGGGACTGAACACTGAAGCTTTCTTT. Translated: CASSERQGLNTEAFF.

CDR3 residues: CASAQPGRYYGYTF. DNA for the CDR3: TGTGCCAGCGCACAGCCAGGCAGATACTATGGCTACACCTTC. The chain has TRBV7-9 and TRBJ1-2, with D uncertain. The CDR3 length is 14 residues. V was trimmed by 8 bases and J by 3 bases, leaving 16 bases between them. The germline V gene has CDR1 SEHNR and CDR2 FQNEAQ (reference sequence).

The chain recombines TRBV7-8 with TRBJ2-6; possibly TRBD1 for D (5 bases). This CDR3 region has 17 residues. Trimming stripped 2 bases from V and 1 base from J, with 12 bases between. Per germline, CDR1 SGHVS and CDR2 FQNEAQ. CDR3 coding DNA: TGTGCCAGCAGCTTACAGGGAATTATTTCTGGGGCCAACGTCCTGACTTTC. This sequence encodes CASSLQGIISGANVLTF. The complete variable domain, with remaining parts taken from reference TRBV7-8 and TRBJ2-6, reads GAGVSQSPRYKVAKRGQDVALRCDPISGHVSLFWYQQALGQGPEFLTYFQNEAQLDKSGLPSDRFFAERPEGSVSTLKIQRTQQEDSAVYLCASSLQGIISGANVLTFGAGSRLTVL.

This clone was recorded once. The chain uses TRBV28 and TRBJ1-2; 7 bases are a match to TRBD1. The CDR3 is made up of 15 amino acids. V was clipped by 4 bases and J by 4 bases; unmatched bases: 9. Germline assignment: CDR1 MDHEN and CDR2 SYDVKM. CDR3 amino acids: CASSSLPGTVYGYTF. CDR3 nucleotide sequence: TGTGCCAGCAGTTCCCTCCCAGGGACAGTCTATGGCTACACCTTC.

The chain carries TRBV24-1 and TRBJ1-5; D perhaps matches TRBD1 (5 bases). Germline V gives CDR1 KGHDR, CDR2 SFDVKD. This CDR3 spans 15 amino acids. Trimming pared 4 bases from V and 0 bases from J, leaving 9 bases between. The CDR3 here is CATSDPGGSNQPQHF. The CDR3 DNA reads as TGTGCCACCAGTGACCCCGGGGGTAGCAATCAGCCCCAGCATTTT.

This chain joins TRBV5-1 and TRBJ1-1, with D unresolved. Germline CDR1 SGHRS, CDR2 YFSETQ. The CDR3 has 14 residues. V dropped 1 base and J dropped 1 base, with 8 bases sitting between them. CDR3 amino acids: CASSLFGENTEAFF. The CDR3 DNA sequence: TGCGCCAGCAGCTTGTTTGGAGAGAACACTGAAGCTTTCTTT.

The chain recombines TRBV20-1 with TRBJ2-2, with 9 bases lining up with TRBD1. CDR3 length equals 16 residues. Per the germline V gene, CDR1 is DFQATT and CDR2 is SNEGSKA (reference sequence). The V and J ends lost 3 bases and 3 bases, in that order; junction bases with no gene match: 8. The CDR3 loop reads CSASSGTGSDTGELFF. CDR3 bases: TGCAGTGCTAGTAGTGGGACAGGGTCGGACACCGGGGAGCTGTTTTTT.

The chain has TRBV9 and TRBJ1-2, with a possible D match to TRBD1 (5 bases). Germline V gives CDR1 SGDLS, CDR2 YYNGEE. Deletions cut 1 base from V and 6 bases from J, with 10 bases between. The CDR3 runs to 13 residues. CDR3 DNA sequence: TGTGCCAGCAGCGTACAGGGTTCAGATGGCTACACCTTC. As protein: CASSVQGSDGYTF.

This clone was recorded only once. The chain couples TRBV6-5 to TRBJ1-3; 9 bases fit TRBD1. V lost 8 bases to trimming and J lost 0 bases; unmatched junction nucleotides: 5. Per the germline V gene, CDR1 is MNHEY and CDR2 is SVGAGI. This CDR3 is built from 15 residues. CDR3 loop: CASAGTGSSGNTIYF. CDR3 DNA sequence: TGTGCCAGCGCCGGGACAGGGAGCTCTGGAAACACCATATATTTT.

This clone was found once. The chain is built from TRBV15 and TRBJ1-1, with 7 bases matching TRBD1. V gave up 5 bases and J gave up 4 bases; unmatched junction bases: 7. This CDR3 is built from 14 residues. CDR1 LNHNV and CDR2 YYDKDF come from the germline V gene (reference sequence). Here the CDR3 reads CATSLTGIRTEAFF. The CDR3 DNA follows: TGTGCCACCAGCTTGACAGGGATTCGCACTGAAGCTTTCTTT.

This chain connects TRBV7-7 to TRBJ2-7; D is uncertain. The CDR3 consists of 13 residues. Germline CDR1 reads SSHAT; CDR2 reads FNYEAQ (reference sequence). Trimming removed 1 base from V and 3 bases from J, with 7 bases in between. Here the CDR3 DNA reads TGTGCCAGCAGCTTAGGCCCTAACTACGAGCAGTACTTC. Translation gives CASSLGPNYEQYF.